This is a list of T cell receptor beta chains from one sample in a study of shared clonotypes between healthy human individuals. Profiled with immunoSEQ multiplex PCR; TCRdb holds only in-frame clones, not every one. The top ten hold about 1.5% of the sample, which has about 1 million clones, about 75% seen once. Sequencing used memory CD4+ T cells sorted from blood. Every receptor here comes from a man younger than 30 in good health. CDR3s include the opening cysteine and the closing phenylalanine or tryptophan. D genes are given only for firm matches. Clone size is given for some rows only: seen once, a few or many times, or a class if the clone is expanded.

V gene	J gene	D gene	clone size	CDR3 DNA	CDR3 protein
TRBV6-5	TRBJ2-2	.	.	TGTGCCAGCAGTTTAGTTACTGTCTCGAACACCGGGGAGCTGTTTTTT	CASSLVTVSNTGELFF
TRBV28	TRBJ2-4	.	.	TGTGCCAGCAGTTTTGGAGGTGACAAAAACATTCAGTACTTC	CASSFGGDKNIQYF
TRBV11-2	TRBJ2-2	TRBD2	once	TGTGCCAGCAGCTTGGGGACTAGCGGGGTTACCGGGGAGCTGTTTTTT	CASSLGTSGVTGELFF
TRBV7-9	TRBJ2-5	TRBD2	.	TGTGCCAGCAGTTCGGGACTAGCGTACCAAGAGACCCAGTACTTC	CASSSGLAYQETQYF
TRBV7-2	TRBJ1-6	.	.	TGTGCCTGTGGTTGGAGCTCCTATAATTCACCCCTCCACTTT	CACGWSSYNSPLHF
TRBV28	TRBJ2-6	.	.	TGTGCCAGCAGTTTATCGGGGGCTGGGGCCAACGTCCTGACTTTC	CASSLSGAGANVLTF
TRBV2	TRBJ2-7	.	once	TGTGCCAGCAGCGTGGACAAGGGCGAGCAGTACTTC	CASSVDKGEQYF
TRBV11-2	TRBJ2-3	.	.	TGTGCCAGCTGTCGAGGGGGGACAGATACGCAGTATTTT	CASCRGGTDTQYF
TRBV10-3	TRBJ2-2	.	.	TGTGCCATCAGTGAATTCGTCCCCGGGGAGCTGTTTTTT	CAISEFVPGELFF
TRBV7-8	TRBJ2-4	.	.	TGTGCCAGCAGCCCCCATACAGACATTCAGTACTTC	CASSPHTDIQYF
TRBV7-8	TRBJ2-2	.	.	TGTGCCAGCAGCATCAGGGTACCGAACACCGGGGAGCTGTTTTTT	CASSIRVPNTGELFF
TRBV7-6	TRBJ2-5	TRBD2	.	TGTGCCAGCAATCGAGCTAGCGGGGGTCAAGAGACCCAGTACTTC	CASNRASGGQETQYF
TRBV6-1	TRBJ2-3	TRBD1	.	TGTGCCAGCAGTCAACAGGGGCCCAACACAGATACGCAGTATTTT	CASSQQGPNTDTQYF
TRBV6-5	TRBJ2-7	TRBD2	.	TGTGCCAGCAGTTACGGGGCTAGCGGGACGCAAGAGCAGTACTTC	CASSYGASGTQEQYF
TRBV27	TRBJ2-7	.	many	TGTGCCAGCAGTCTGACATTACTCTCCTACGAGCAGTACTTC	CASSLTLLSYEQYF
TRBV2	TRBJ2-3	TRBD2	.	TGTGCCAGCAGGGGGGGCCTAGCGGGAGACACAGATACGCAGTATTTT	CASRGGLAGDTDTQYF
TRBV11-3	TRBJ2-2	.	.	TGTGCCAGCAGCTTAACGAACACCGGGGAGCTGTTTTTT	CASSLTNTGELFF
TRBV7-7	TRBJ2-5	TRBD2	.	TGTGCTAGCAGCTTAGTCGCTAGCGGGCAAGAGACCCAGTACTTC	CASSLVASGQETQYF
TRBV29-1	TRBJ1-1	.	.	TGCAGCGTTCAGGAGACAGATAACACTGAAGCTTTCTTT	CSVQETDNTEAFF
TRBV23-1	TRBJ1-5	.	once	TGCGCCAGCAGTCAATTCAGGGACAATCAGCCCCAGCATTTT	CASSQFRDNQPQHF
TRBV11-2	TRBJ2-5	.	.	TGTGCCAGCACGCCAACCGAATTGGCAGGGCAAGAGACCCAGTACTTC	CASTPTELAGQETQYF
TRBV7-4	TRBJ2-1	TRBD2	.	TGTGCCAGCAGCTTAGCTAGCGGGAGACCCCGGGGGTACAATGAGCAGTTCTTC	CASSLASGRPRGYNEQFF
TRBV29-1	TRBJ2-4	.	few	TGCAGCGCTGTCAAGGATGGAAACATTCAGTACTTC	CSAVKDGNIQYF
TRBV5-6	TRBJ1-1	TRBD1	.	TGTGCCAGCAGCGGAGACAGGGGGCGGGCGAACACTGAAGCTTTCTTT	CASSGDRGRANTEAFF
TRBV29-1	TRBJ1-2	.	few	TGCAGCGTTGATTGGAGCTTTGCTTGGGGCTACACCTTC	CSVDWSFAWGYTF
TRBV20-1	TRBJ1-6	.	.	TGCAGTGCTTCCAAGGATTCACCCCTCCACTTT	CSASKDSPLHF
TRBV7-9	TRBJ2-1	.	.	TGTGCCAGCAGCTTATCTAGGAATGAGCAGTTCTTC	CASSLSRNEQFF
TRBV29-1	TRBJ1-2	.	few	TGCAGCGTTGAAGATCCAGACCATCCTGGCTACACCTTC	CSVEDPDHPGYTF
TRBV2	TRBJ1-2	.	.	TGTGCCAGCAGTGTCGACATCTATGGCTACACCTTC	CASSVDIYGYTF
TRBV5-5	TRBJ2-2	.	.	TGTGCCAGCAGCTTGGACAGGCCGAACACCGGGGAGCTGTTTTTT	CASSLDRPNTGELFF
TRBV9	TRBJ2-5	TRBD2	once	TGTGCCAGCAGCGTAGGACTAGCGGGGGCAAGCCAAGAGACCCAGTACTTC	CASSVGLAGASQETQYF
TRBV19	TRBJ1-5	TRBD1	.	TGTGCCAGTACCGAAAGGACAGGGGGGTATAGCAATCAGCCCCAGCATTTT	CASTERTGGYSNQPQHF
TRBV28	TRBJ2-5	.	.	TGTGCCAGCAGTTTACGGGCGGAGACCCAGTACTTC	CASSLRAETQYF
TRBV6-1	TRBJ1-2	.	once	TGTGCCAGCAGGCTTAATGGCTACACCTTC	CASRLNGYTF
TRBV28	TRBJ2-3	.	.	TGTGCCAGCAGTTCCCCGGGTGGGAGGTACACAGATACGCAGTATTTT	CASSSPGGRYTDTQYF
TRBV6-5	TRBJ1-1	.	.	TGTGCCAGCAGCGAGACCGGAGGAAGGGACACTGAAGCTTTCTTT	CASSETGGRDTEAFF
TRBV6-5	TRBJ2-7	TRBD1	.	TGTGCCAGCAATTCCCGGGACAGGGGATCCTACGAGCAGTACTTC	CASNSRDRGSYEQYF
TRBV11-2	TRBJ1-1	.	.	TGTGCCAGCAGCTTAGTCGGGCAGGTGAACACTGAAGCTTTCTTT	CASSLVGQVNTEAFF
TRBV5-1	TRBJ1-6	TRBD1	.	TGCGCCAGCAGCCCCTCAGGGGGCGGCTATAATTCACCCCTCCACTTT	CASSPSGGGYNSPLHF
TRBV6-1	TRBJ2-3	TRBD2	.	TGTGCCAGCCGATCGGCGGGGGGAACCACAGATACGCAGTATTTT	CASRSAGGTTDTQYF
TRBV11-2	TRBJ2-4	TRBD1	.	TGTGCCAGCAGCATAGACAGGGAAAACATTCAGTACTTC	CASSIDRENIQYF
TRBV28	TRBJ2-2	.	.	TGTGCCAGCAGTCCCCCCCTATGGGGACAAAAAGACGGGGAGCTGTTTTTT	CASSPPLWGQKDGELFF
TRBV10-3	TRBJ2-3	TRBD2	.	TGTGCCATCAGTGAGTCGACTAGCGGGGGGGCGACAGATACGCAGTATTTT	CAISESTSGGATDTQYF
TRBV18	TRBJ1-1	TRBD1	.	TGTGCCAGCTCACCTCTGGCAGGGGGCACTGAAGCTTTCTTT	CASSPLAGGTEAFF
TRBV5-1	TRBJ1-4	.	.	TGCGCCAGCAGCTCCCTCCCCCAGGGGATTAATGAAAAACTGTTTTTT	CASSSLPQGINEKLFF